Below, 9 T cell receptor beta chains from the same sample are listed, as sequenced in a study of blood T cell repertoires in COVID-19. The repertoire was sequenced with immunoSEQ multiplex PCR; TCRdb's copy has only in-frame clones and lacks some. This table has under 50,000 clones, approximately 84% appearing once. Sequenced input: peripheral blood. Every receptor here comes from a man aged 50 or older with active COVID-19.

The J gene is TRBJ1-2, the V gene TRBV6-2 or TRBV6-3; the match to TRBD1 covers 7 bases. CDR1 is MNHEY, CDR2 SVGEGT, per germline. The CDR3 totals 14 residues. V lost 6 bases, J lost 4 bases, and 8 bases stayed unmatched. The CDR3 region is CASSGRTGIYGYTF. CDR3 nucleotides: TGTGCCAGCAGCGGACGGACAGGCATCTATGGCTACACCTTC.

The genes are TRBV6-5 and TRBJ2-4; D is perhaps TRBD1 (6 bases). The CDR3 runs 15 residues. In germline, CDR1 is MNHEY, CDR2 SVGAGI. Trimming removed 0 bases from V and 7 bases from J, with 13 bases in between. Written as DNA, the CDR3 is TGTGCCAGCAGTTACTCGACCGGGCAGGGGAACATTCAGTACTTC. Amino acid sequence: CASSYSTGQGNIQYF.

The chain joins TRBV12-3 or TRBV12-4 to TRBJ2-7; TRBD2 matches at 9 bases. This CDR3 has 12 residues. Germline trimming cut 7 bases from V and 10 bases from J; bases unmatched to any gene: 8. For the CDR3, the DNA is TGTGCCAGCACCCTCGGGACTAGCTCTCAGTACTTC. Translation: CASTLGTSSQYF.

In DNA, the CDR3 is TGTGCCACCAGCCAGGGGAGGGTCAATGAGCAGTTCTTC. It specifies CATSQGRVNEQFF. The rearrangement uses TRBV24-1 and TRBJ2-1; a weak D match, TRBD2 (7 bases). The CDR3 totals 13 residues. The germline V and J ends were trimmed by 7 bases and 6 bases, with 12 bases remaining between them. Germline V lookup: CDR1 KGHDR, CDR2 SFDVKD.

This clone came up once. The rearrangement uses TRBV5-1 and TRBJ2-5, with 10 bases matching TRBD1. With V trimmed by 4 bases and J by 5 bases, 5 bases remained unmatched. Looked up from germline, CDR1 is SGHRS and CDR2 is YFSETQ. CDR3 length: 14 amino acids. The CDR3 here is CASSTDRGWETQYF. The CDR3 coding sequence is TGCGCCAGCAGCACGGACAGGGGGTGGGAGACCCAGTACTTC.

The chain's CDR3 is CASSQGPETYGYTF. The CDR3 coding sequence is TGCGCCAGCAGCCAAGGTCCCGAGACATATGGCTACACCTTC. The gene calls are TRBV4-1 and TRBJ1-2; D is unresolved. Per germline, CDR1 MGHRA and CDR2 YSYEKL. This CDR3 region has 14 residues. The V and J ends lost 1 base and 5 bases respectively, with 11 bases between them.

CDR3 protein: CARGTSGLANTGELFF. CDR3 sequence (DNA): TGTGCCAGGGGGACTAGCGGGCTTGCGAACACCGGGGAGCTGTTTTTT. The chain combines TRBV7-9 with TRBJ2-2; 12 positions match TRBD2. Trimming at V came to 9 bases and at J to 0 bases, leaving 5 bases not matched to a gene. CDR1 SEHNR and CDR2 FQNEAQ come from the germline V gene (reference sequence). The length of the CDR3 is 16 residues.

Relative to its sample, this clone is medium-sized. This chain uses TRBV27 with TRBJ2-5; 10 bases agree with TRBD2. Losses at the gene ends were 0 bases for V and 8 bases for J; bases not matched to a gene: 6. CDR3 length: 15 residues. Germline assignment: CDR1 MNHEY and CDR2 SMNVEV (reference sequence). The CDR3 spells CASSLSLAGEGTQYF. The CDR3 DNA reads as TGTGCCAGCAGTTTATCCCTAGCGGGGGAAGGAACCCAGTACTTC.

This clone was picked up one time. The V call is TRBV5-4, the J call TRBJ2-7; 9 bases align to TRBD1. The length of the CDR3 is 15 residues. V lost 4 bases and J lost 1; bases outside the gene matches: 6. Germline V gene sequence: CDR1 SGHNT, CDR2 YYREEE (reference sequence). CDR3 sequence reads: CASSRGTGRSYEQYF. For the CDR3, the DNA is TGTGCCAGCAGCCGCGGGACAGGGAGATCCTACGAGCAGTACTTC.